This T cell receptor beta chain stems from a study of T cells in Graves' hyperthyroidism and ophthalmopathy (dated by TCRdb to between 2017 and 2020). Regarding the research as a whole: Peripheral blood was collected at initial diagnosis, before any treatment. To identify distinguishing TCR V-J signatures, a discovery cohort of 100 or so patients was used, comprising 40 to 45 with Graves' ophthalmopathy and around 57 with stable Graves' hyperthyroidism. The 85 to 100 discovery patients were randomly split 7:3 into training and test sets. The paper describes TCR Vbeta CDR3 sequencing of 135 peripheral blood samples, made up of around 41 ophthalmopathy patients, 70 to 80 hyperthyroidism patients and some 17 progressor patients. Following sampling, methimazole starting at 30 mg daily was given to hyperthyroidism patients, and high-dose intravenous methylprednisolone was given to ophthalmopathy patients. In addition, the study compared T-cell repertoires in thyroid tissue and in blood from several Graves' hyperthyroidism patients. Prospective prediction of ophthalmopathy was tested in an independent validation cohort consisting of 18 hyperthyroidism patients and some 17 patients who later progressed to ophthalmopathy.

Ophthalmopathy patients had moderately to severely active disease, Clinical Activity Score of at least 3, NOSPECS grade of at least 4, and duration under 3 months. Any patient with an uncontrolled infection, another autoimmune disease, pregnancy or lactation was excluded. Clinical symptoms, serum thyroxine and TRAb, thyroid ultrasound, and orbital computed tomography formed the basis for the diagnoses. Ficoll-Paque density gradient centrifugation was used to isolate PBMCs from about 10 ml of fresh peripheral blood. Total RNA was extracted using Trizol reagent, and RNA quality was assessed on an Agilent 2100 Bioanalyzer. Amplification of TCR beta CDR3 regions was carried out from RNA transcripts. The TCR CDR3 was subjected to a first round of RT-PCR using the HTBI primer set and the Qiagen OneStep RT-PCR kit. A second multiplex PCR round built the libraries, followed by size selection and purification. Paired-end sequencing of the libraries was performed with 100 bp reads on an Illumina HiSeq2000. The original pipeline was this. Raw data were processed with SOAPnuke, discarding reads with adapters, uncalled bases, mean Phred below 15, or no exact constant-primer or identifier match. High-quality paired reads were merged using COPE v1.2.5, and each unique nucleotide sequence was defined as a clonotype. MiTCR v1.1 was used to align the clonotypes against IMGT TRBV, TRBD and TRBJ reference segments. Only V-J combinations with frequency above 0.0001, covering 99.2% of repertoires, were analysed. A TCS score was defined as the ratio of F50 (clonal expansion) to E x V (chaos), with BLOSUM62-based TCRdist applied between CDR3 peptides within each V-J. Welch's t-statistics and random forest reduced roughly 540 V-J features to about 12, which were used in a naive Bayes classifier (R e1071). The public reads were reanalyzed by TCRdb: fastp trimming at Q25, MiXCR alignment, in-frame beta chains only. Every CDR3 protein is listed once, alongside the most common genes and DNA of its rows. The V and J calls were not made by the authors but by TCRdb's processing. The sample includes about 410,000 distinct CDR3 sequences, with roughly 15% observed a single time. The biggest ten clones account for 13% of the sample.

V is clipped by 3 bases and J by 0 bases, and the sequence between their germline boundaries is 12 bases long. Per the germline V gene (reference sequence), LNHDA is the CDR1 and SQIVND is the CDR2. The CDR3 starts with the cysteine, ends with the phenylalanine, and has 15 residues. Only the CDR3 region is kept as DNA, spanning 45 bases read in frame from base 1. This clonotype has more than one count but fewer than ten. The target of this receptor is not known. There are no base qualities to consult, and no much larger clone falls within one base. Study-wide findings and limitations: In cross-validation, a model built on a 13 V-J signature told ophthalmopathy apart from stable hyperthyroidism with approximately 91% sensitivity and about 81% specificity, and in testing the same model reached 80%/75%. In validation, progression to ophthalmopathy was predicted by the model with around 70% sensitivity and nearly 75% specificity, a median of around 5.9 months before onset. Most expanded thyroid clonotypes (frequency above 0.001) were also found in blood, which suggests that blood repertoires may mirror thyroid immune responses. Sample size was not statistically predetermined, and investigators were not blinded to group allocation.

The sequence joins TRBV19 to TRBJ2-7; TRBD2 is possibly the D segment (7 matching bases). The sequence came from a man aged 18 to 29 with Graves' ophthalmopathy. Sequenced: blood. The encoded CDR3 is CASSMGGGASYEQYF. Read as DNA, the sequence is TGTGCCAGTAGTATGGGCGGGGGCGCCTCCTACGAGCAGTACTTC.